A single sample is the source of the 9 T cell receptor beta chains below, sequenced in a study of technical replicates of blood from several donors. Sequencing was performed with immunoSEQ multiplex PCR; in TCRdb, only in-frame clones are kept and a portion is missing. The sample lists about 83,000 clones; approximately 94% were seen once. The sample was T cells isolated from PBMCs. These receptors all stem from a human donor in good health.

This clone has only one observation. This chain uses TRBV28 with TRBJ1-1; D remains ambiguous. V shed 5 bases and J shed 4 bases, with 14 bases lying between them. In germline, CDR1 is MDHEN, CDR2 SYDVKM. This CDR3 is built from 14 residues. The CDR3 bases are TGTGCCAGCAGTCCCGGGTCAGTTCGCACTGAAGCTTTCTTT. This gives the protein CASSPGSVRTEAFF.

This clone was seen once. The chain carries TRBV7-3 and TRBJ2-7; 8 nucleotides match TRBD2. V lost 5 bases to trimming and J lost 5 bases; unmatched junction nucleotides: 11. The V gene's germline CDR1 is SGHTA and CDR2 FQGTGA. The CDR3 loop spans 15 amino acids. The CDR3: CASSETSDGYHEQYF. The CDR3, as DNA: TGTGCCAGCAGCGAGACTAGCGATGGTTATCACGAGCAGTACTTC.

CDR3 residues: CASSRFPDSTGELFF. CDR3 nucleotides: TGCGCCAGCAGCCGATTTCCGGACTCTACCGGGGAGCTGTTTTTT. V gene TRBV5-1 combines with J gene TRBJ2-2; D is possibly TRBD2 (5 bases). Germline values: CDR1 SGHRS, CDR2 YFSETQ. The CDR3 sequence is 15 residues long. Deletions cut 4 bases from V and 5 bases from J, with 15 bases between.

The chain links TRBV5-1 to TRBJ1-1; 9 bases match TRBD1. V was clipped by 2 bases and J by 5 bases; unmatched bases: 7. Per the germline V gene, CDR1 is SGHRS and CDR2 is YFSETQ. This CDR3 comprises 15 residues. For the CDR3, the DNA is TGCGCCAGCAGCTTCGACAGGGGGGAAGGAACTGAAGCTTTCTTT. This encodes CASSFDRGEGTEAFF.

The DNA of the CDR3 is TGTGCCAGCAGCAAAGACGGGACAGGGGGCTACGAGCAGTACTTC. Translation gives CASSKDGTGGYEQYF. The chain uses TRBV7-6 and TRBJ2-7, with 11 bases fitting TRBD1. Germline loops: CDR1 SGHVS, CDR2 FNYEAQ. This CDR3 has 15 amino acids. The J segment lost 3 bases and the V segment lost 5 bases, leaving 6 bases of the junction unmatched. The full variable domain, rest sourced from reference TRBV7-6 and TRBJ2-7, is GAGVSQSPRYKVTKRGQDVALRCDPISGHVSLYWYRQALGQGPEFLTYFNYEAQQDKSGLPNDRFSAERPEGSISTLTIQRTEQRDSAMYRCASSKDGTGGYEQYFGPGTRLTVT.

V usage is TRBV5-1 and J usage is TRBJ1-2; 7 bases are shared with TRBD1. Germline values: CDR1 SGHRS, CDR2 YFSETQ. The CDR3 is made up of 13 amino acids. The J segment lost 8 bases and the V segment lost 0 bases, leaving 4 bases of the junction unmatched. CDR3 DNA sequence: TGCGCCAGCAGCTTGGATAGGGGGCGCGGCTACACCTTC. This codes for CASSLDRGRGYTF.

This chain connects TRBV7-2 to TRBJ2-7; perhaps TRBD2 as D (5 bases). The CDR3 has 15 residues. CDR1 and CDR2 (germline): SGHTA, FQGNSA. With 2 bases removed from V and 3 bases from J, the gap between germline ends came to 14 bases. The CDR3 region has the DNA TGTGCCAGCAGCTTACTCCCGGGAAGTCGCTACGAGCAGTACTTC. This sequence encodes CASSLLPGSRYEQYF.

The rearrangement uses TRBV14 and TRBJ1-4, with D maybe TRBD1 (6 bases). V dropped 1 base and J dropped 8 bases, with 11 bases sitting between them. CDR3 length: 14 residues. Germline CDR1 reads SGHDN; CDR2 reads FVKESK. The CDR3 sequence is CASSQGDRSEKLFF. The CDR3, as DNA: TGTGCCAGCAGCCAAGGAGACAGGTCCGAAAAACTGTTTTTT. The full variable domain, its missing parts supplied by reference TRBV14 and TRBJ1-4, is EAGVTQFPSHSVIEKGQTVTLRCDPISGHDNLYWYRRVMGKEIKFLLHFVKESKQDESGMPNNRFLAERTGGTYSTLKVQPAELEDSGVYFCASSQGDRSEKLFFGSGTQLSVL.

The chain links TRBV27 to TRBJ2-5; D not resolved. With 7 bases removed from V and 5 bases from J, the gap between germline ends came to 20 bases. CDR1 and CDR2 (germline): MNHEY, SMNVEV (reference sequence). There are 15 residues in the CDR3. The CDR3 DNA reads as TGTGCCAGCATGGGTCTCTCTCTTCTGAGGGAGACCCAGTACTTC. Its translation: CASMGLSLLRETQYF.